Listed here are 15 T cell receptor beta chains from one sample, sequenced in a study of T-cell memory formation after mild COVID-19. TCRdb reprocessed the 5' RACE reads via MiXCR and lists one record per CDR3 protein. The sample yields 100,000 to 120,000 distinct CDR3 sequences, 22% seen once. Sequenced material: PBMCs or a T cell subset sorted from them (not recorded which). The origin of the receptors is a man between 18 and 35 years old who had mild COVID-19 (a few samples of this study predate the infection). Cell type and time point are not known.

This clonotype was seen only a few times. V gene TRBV15 combines with J gene TRBJ1-1; maybe TRBD1 (5 bases). Germline lookup yields CDR1 LNHNV and CDR2 YYDKDF (reference sequence). This CDR3 region has 17 residues. The V and J ends lost 0 bases and 7 bases respectively, with 21 bases between them. This CDR3 is CATSRDLTGPFDLEAFF. CDR3 sequence (DNA): TGTGCCACCAGCAGAGATCTCACAGGTCCGTTCGATCTTGAAGCTTTCTTT.

J is TRBJ1-5 and V is TRBV11-2; no clear D. The CDR3 length is 15 residues. Trimming pared 0 bases from V and 6 bases from J, leaving 12 bases between. Per germline, CDR1 SGHAT and CDR2 FQNNGV. CDR3 nucleotides: TGTGCCAGCAGCTTAGAGTCCGTAATAGTTCAGCCCCAGCATTTT. Protein product: CASSLESVIVQPQHF.

Ten or more counts support this clonotype. This sequence joins TRBV4-3 and TRBJ2-1; tentatively, D is TRBD1 (6 bases). V lost 1 base to trimming and J lost 1 base, with 8 bases between them. In germline, CDR1 is LGHNA, CDR2 YSLEER. The CDR3 runs 15 residues. Written as DNA, the CDR3 is TGCGCCAGCAGCCAAGGGACAGCTTCCTACAATGAGCAGTTCTTC. Its protein is CASSQGTASYNEQFF.

This clonotype has a handful of counts. The V and J genes are TRBV6-2 or TRBV6-3 and TRBJ1-2; the D is unclear. V gave up 2 bases and J gave up 6 bases, with 7 bases separating them. The CDR3 runs to 12 residues. Germline lookup yields CDR1 MNHEY and CDR2 SVGEGT. CDR3 sequence (DNA): TGTGCCAGCAGTTACGGTGTTGATGGCTACACCTTC. This codes for CASSYGVDGYTF.

This clonotype was detected a few times. V usage is TRBV5-1 and J usage is TRBJ2-2, with D unclear. V was trimmed by 5 bases and J by 8 bases, leaving 7 bases between them. CDR3 length equals 11 residues. Looked up from germline, CDR1 is SGHRS and CDR2 is YFSETQ. This chain's CDR3 is CASRTGGELFF. The CDR3 DNA follows: TGCGCCAGCAGGACCGGTGGGGAGCTGTTTTTT.

The chain employs TRBV7-6 and TRBJ2-7, with 7 bases matching TRBD1. CDR1 and CDR2 (germline): SGHVS, FNYEAQ. Germline trimming cut 5 bases from V and 5 bases from J; bases unmatched to any gene: 6. This CDR3 is built from 13 residues. The CDR3 DNA reads as TGTGCCAGCAGCAGTGACAGGGACCACGAGCAGTACTTC. This translates into CASSSDRDHEQYF.

The sample holds a few counts of this clonotype. J is TRBJ1-1 and V is TRBV5-1; 9 positions match TRBD1. The V gene's germline CDR1 is SGHRS and CDR2 YFSETQ. V trimming: 4 bases; J trimming: 6 bases; junction bases outside the gene matches: 4. This CDR3 spans 13 amino acids. The CDR3 loop is CASSKRQGAEAFF. The CDR3 DNA follows: TGCGCCAGCAGCAAGCGACAGGGGGCTGAAGCTTTCTTT.

A few counts support this clonotype. This chain connects TRBV20-1 to TRBJ2-7; D is unresolved. There are 13 residues in the CDR3. Germline V gene sequence: CDR1 DFQATT, CDR2 SNEGSKA (reference sequence). V lost 6 bases, J lost 3 bases, and 15 bases lay in between. This CDR3 reads CSARQELVYEQYF. For the CDR3, the DNA is TGCAGTGCCCGGCAGGAGTTGGTCTACGAGCAGTACTTC.

This clonotype turned up a few times. This chain's CDR3 is CASSFFRGNYGYTF. The CDR3 coding sequence is TGTGCCAGCAGTTTCTTCCGGGGTAACTATGGCTACACCTTC. This sequence joins TRBV28 and TRBJ1-2; D unresolved. Germline lookup yields CDR1 MDHEN and CDR2 SYDVKM. Deletions cut 3 bases from V and 1 base from J, with 9 bases between. This CDR3 region has 14 residues.

This clonotype occurred once. This chain uses TRBV6-1 with TRBJ1-1; D not resolved. This CDR3 is 14 amino acids long. Germline V lookup: CDR1 MNHNS, CDR2 SASEGT. Trimming removed 3 bases at V and 4 bases at J, with 12 bases between. The CDR3 reads CASSDLGLGTEAFF. The CDR3, as DNA: TGTGCCAGCAGTGATCTGGGGTTGGGCACTGAAGCTTTCTTT.

V gene TRBV16 combines with J gene TRBJ2-1, with D possibly being TRBD2 (6 bases). Between the trimmed V and J ends, which lost 0 bases and 6 bases, there was a span of 12 bases. Germline V gene data show CDR1 as KGHSY and CDR2 as FQNENV. The CDR3 runs 15 residues. CDR3 coding DNA: TGTGCCAGCAGCCAATCCTCCTCTAGCGTCAATGAGCAGTTCTTC. It codes for CASSQSSSSVNEQFF.

This clonotype was counted only a few times. V gene TRBV15 combines with J gene TRBJ2-2; perhaps D is TRBD1 or TRBD2 (6 bases each). This CDR3 is 16 amino acids long. Deletions cut 5 bases from V and 1 base from J, with 14 bases between. CDR1 is LNHNV and CDR2 is YYDKDF in the germline V gene (reference sequence). CDR3 nucleotides: TGTGCCACCAGCCCGTTCGGGGGCTGGAACACCGGGGAGCTGTTTTTT. Its protein is CATSPFGGWNTGELFF. Together with reference TRBV15 and TRBJ2-2, the CDR3 gives the full variable domain: DAMVIQNPRYQVTQFGKPVTLSCSQTLNHNVMYWYQQKSSQAPKLLFHYYDKDFNNEADTPDNFQSRRPNTSFCFLDIRSPGLGDTAMYLCATSPFGGWNTGELFFGEGSRLTVL.

This clonotype was found a few times. The chain links TRBV7-2 to TRBJ1-4; TRBD1 agrees at 10 bases. Germline-derived CDR1 and CDR2 are SGHTA and FQGNSA. After removal of 4 bases from V and 9 bases from J, the junction contained 14 bases not matched to a gene. The CDR3 has 17 amino acids. For the CDR3, the DNA is TGTGCCAGCAGCTCCAATTCCTACGGGACAGGGGTCAAAAAACTGTTTTTT. Translated: CASSSNSYGTGVKKLFF. Combining the CDR3 with reference TRBV7-2 and TRBJ1-4 gives the whole variable domain GAGVSQSPSNKVTEKGKDVELRCDPISGHTALYWYRQSLGQGLEFLIYFQGNSAPDKSGLPSDRFSAERTGGSVSTLTIQRTQQEDSAVYLCASSSNSYGTGVKKLFFGSGTQLSVL.

This clonotype appeared a few times. The rearrangement links TRBV19 to TRBJ2-1; 10 nucleotides match TRBD2. CDR1 is LNHDA and CDR2 is SQIVND in the germline V gene (reference sequence). With V trimmed by 10 bases and J by 6 bases, 18 bases remained unmatched. This CDR3 region has 17 residues. The CDR3 spells CATKGGILAGVFNEQFF. The CDR3 bases are TGTGCCACCAAAGGAGGGATCCTAGCGGGGGTTTTCAATGAGCAGTTCTTC.

The chain links TRBV6-2 or TRBV6-3 to TRBJ1-6, with D hard to call. V gave up 4 bases and J gave up 3 bases, with 10 bases separating them. The CDR3 consists of 15 residues. The germline V gene encodes CDR1 MNHEY and CDR2 SVGEGT. The CDR3 nucleotides are TGTGCCAGCAGTTCGGAAGGATTCTATAATTCACCCCTCCACTTT. It is translated as CASSSEGFYNSPLHF.